This TCR beta chain is drawn from a study of blood T cell repertoires in COVID-19. Generated by immunoSEQ multiplex PCR, the TCRdb table keeps only in-frame clones and is missing some. Among 150,000 to 200,000 clones, 70% to 90% were seen once, and the ten largest hold less than 8.5%. The CDR3 covers 12 residues. Germline V gene data show CDR1 as MNHEY and CDR2 as SVGAGI. Losses at the gene ends were 8 bases for V and 4 bases for J; bases not matched to a gene: 4. The receptor's source is a woman between 45 and 65 years old who had recovered from COVID-19. The source material was PBMCs or T cells enriched from blood (not recorded which). The genes are TRBV6-5 and TRBJ1-1; 7 positions agree with TRBD1. This CDR3 reads CASRTGGTEAFF. CDR3 in DNA: TGTGCCAGCCGGACAGGAGGCACTGAAGCTTTCTTT.